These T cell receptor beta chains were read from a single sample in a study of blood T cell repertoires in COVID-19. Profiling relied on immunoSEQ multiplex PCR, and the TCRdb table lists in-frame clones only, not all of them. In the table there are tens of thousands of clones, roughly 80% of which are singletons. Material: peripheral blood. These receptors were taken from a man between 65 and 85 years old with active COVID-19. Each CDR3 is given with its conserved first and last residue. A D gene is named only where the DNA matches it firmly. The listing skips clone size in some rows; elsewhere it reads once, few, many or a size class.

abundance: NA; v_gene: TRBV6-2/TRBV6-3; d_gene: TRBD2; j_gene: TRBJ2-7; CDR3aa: CASSSSGSSYEQYF; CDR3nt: TGTGCCAGCAGTTCTAGCGGGAGCTCCTACGAGCAGTACTTC
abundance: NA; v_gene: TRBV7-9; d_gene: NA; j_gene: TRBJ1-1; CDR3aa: CASSQTGGTEAFF; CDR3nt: TGTGCCAGCAGCCAGACGGGGGGTACTGAAGCTTTCTTT
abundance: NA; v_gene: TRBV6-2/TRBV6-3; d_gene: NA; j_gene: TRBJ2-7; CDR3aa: CASSYSARGEQYF; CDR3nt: TGTGCCAGCAGTTACTCCGCCCGGGGGGAGCAGTACTTC
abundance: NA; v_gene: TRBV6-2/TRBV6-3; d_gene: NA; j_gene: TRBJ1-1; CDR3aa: CASSYSSDMNTEAFF; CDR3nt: TGTGCCAGCAGTTACTCGAGCGATATGAACACTGAAGCTTTCTTT
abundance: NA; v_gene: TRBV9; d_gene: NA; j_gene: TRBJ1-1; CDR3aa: CASSDRASNTEAFF; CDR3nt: TGTGCCAGCAGCGACAGGGCTTCGAACACTGAAGCTTTCTTT
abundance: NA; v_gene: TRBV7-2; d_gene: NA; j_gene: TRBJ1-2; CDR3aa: CASSLVFIGGYGYTF; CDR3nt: TGTGCCAGCAGCTTAGTGTTTATAGGGGGCTATGGCTACACCTTC
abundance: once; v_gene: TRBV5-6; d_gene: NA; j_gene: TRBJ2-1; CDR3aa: CASSLESWSSYNEQFF; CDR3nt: TGTGCCAGCAGCTTGGAATCCTGGAGCTCTTACAATGAGCAGTTCTTC
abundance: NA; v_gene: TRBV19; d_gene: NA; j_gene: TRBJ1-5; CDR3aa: CASSNFRGGNQPQHF; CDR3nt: TGTGCCAGTAGTAATTTCAGGGGCGGTAATCAGCCCCAGCATTTT
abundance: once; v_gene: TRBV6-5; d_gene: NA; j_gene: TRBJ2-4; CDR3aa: CASSYSGGGKNIQYF; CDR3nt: TGTGCCAGCAGTTACTCTGGGGGCGGCAAAAACATTCAGTACTTC
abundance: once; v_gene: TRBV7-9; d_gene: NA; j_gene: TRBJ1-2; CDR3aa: CASSSGPYGYTF; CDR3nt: TGTGCCAGCAGCTCCGGTCCTTATGGCTACACCTTC
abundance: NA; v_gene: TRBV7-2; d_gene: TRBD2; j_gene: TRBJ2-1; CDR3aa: CASSPRDYYNEQFF; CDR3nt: TGTGCCAGCAGCCCCCGGGACTACTACAATGAGCAGTTCTTC
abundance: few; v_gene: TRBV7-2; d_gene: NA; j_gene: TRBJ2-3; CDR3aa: CASSLGGGRTDTQYF; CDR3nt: TGTGCCAGCAGCTTAGGGGGGGGGCGCACAGATACGCAGTATTTT
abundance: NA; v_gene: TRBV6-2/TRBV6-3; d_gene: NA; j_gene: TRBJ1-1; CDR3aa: CASSYLGGGEAFF; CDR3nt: TGTGCCAGCAGTTACCTGGGAGGGGGTGAAGCTTTCTTT
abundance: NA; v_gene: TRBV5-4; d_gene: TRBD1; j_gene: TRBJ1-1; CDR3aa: CASSLDLRQGARTEAFF; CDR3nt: TGTGCCAGCAGCTTGGACCTTAGACAGGGGGCGAGGACTGAAGCTTTCTTT
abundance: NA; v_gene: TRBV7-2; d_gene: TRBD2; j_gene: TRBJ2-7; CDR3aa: CASSSTPGGAYEQYF; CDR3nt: TGTGCCAGCAGCTCTACCCCCGGGGGGGCCTACGAGCAGTACTTC
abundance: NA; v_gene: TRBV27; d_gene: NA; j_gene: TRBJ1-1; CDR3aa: CASFSVLNTEAFF; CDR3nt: TGTGCCAGCTTTTCCGTCTTGAACACTGAAGCTTTCTTT
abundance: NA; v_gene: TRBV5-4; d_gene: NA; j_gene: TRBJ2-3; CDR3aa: CASSLATDTQYF; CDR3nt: TGTGCCAGCAGCTTGGCGACAGATACGCAGTATTTT
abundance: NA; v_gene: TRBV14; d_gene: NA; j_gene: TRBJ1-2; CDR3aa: CASSQTTLNYGYTF; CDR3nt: TGTGCCAGCAGCCAGACGACACTTAACTATGGCTACACCTTC
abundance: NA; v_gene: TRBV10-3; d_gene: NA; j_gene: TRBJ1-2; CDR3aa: CAISGGTRNYGYTF; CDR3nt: TGTGCCATCAGTGGAGGGACAAGGAACTATGGCTACACCTTC
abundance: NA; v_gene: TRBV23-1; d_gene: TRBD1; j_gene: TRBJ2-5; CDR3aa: CASSQSDRPQGFQETQYF; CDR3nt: TGCGCCAGCAGTCAATCGGACAGGCCGCAGGGCTTTCAAGAGACCCAGTACTTC
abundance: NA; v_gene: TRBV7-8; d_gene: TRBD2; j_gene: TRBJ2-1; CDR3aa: CASSLRTSGRYNEQFF; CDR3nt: TGTGCCAGCAGCCTACGGACTAGCGGGAGATACAATGAGCAGTTCTTC
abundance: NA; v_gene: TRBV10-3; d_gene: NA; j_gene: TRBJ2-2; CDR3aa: CAISDSGTTNTGELFF; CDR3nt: TGTGCCATCAGTGACTCCGGGACAACGAACACCGGGGAGCTGTTTTTT
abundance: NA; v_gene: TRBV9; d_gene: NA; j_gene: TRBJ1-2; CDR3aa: CASSVGPGTNYGYTF; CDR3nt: TGTGCCAGCAGCGTAGGTCCAGGGACTAACTATGGCTACACCTTC
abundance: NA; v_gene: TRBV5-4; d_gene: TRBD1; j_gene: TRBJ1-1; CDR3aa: CASSFDRAGTEAFF; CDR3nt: TGTGCCAGCAGTTTTGACAGGGCGGGCACTGAAGCTTTCTTT
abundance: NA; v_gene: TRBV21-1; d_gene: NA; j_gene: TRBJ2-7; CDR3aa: CASSKVPGSYEQYF; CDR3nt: TGTGCCAGCAGCAAAGTCCCGGGGAGCTACGAGCAGTACTTC
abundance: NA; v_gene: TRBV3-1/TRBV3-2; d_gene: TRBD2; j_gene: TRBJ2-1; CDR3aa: CASSRSGGRGRARGEQFF; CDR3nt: TGTGCCAGCAGCCGATCGGGGGGACGCGGGAGGGCCAGAGGGGAGCAGTTCTTC
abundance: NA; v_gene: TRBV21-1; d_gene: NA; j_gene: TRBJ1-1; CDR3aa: CASRSGGGRNTEAFF; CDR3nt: TGTGCCAGCAGATCAGGAGGGGGCCGGAACACTGAAGCTTTCTTT
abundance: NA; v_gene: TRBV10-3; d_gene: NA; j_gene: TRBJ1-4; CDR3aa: CAISDPGPSGKLFF; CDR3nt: TGTGCCATCAGCGACCCCGGGCCCTCGGGGAAACTGTTTTTT
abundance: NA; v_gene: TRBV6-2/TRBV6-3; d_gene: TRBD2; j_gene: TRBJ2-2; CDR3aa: CASSIRSGRRLVGELFF; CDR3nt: TGTGCCAGCAGTATACGTAGCGGGAGAAGATTAGTCGGGGAGCTGTTTTTT
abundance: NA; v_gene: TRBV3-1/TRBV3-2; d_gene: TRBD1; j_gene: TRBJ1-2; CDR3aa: CASSQTQGAMSGYTF; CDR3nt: TGTGCCAGCAGCCAAACTCAGGGGGCGATGAGCGGCTACACCTTC
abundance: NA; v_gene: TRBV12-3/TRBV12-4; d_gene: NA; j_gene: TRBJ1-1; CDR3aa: CASSLPDTEAFF; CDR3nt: TGTGCCAGCAGTTTACCGGACACTGAAGCTTTCTTT
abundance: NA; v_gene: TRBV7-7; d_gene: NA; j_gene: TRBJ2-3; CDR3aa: CASSLVPSVGASTDTQYF; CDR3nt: TGTGCTAGCAGCTTAGTACCTAGCGTCGGAGCTAGCACAGATACGCAGTATTTT
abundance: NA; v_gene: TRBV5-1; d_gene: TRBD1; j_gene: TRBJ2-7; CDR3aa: CASGETGSREQYF; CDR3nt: TGCGCCAGCGGGGAGACAGGGTCGCGCGAGCAGTACTTC
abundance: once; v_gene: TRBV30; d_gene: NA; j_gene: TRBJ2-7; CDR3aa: CAWSPTADEQYF; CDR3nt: TGTGCCTGGAGCCCAACAGCGGACGAGCAGTACTTC
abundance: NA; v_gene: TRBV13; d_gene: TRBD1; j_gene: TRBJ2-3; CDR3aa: CASSSEGTGETDTQYF; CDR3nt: TGTGCCAGCAGCTCCGAGGGGACAGGAGAAACAGATACGCAGTATTTT
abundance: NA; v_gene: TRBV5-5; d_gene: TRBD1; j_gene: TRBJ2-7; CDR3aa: CASSWQGAAAYEQYF; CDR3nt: TGTGCCAGCAGCTGGCAGGGGGCTGCCGCCTACGAGCAGTACTTC
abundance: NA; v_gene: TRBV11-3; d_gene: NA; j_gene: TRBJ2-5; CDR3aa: CASSSGPGKETQYF; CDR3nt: TGTGCCAGCAGCTCGGGCCCAGGGAAAGAGACCCAGTACTTC
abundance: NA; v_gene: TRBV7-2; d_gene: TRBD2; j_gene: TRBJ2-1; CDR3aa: CASSSGRAEGRQFF; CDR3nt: TGTGCCAGCAGTAGCGGGAGGGCCGAAGGTAGGCAGTTCTTC
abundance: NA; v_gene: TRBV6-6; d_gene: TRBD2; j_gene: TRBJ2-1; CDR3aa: CASTSGKGRGISQLVF; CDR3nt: TGTGCCAGCACTAGCGGGAAGGGGAGAGGGATTAGTCAGCTGGTCTTC
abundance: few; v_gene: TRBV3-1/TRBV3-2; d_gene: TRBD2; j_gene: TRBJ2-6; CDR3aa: CASSQGGLAGQPGANVLTF; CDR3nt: TGTGCCAGCAGCCAAGGGGGACTAGCGGGACAACCTGGGGCCAACGTCCTGACTTTC
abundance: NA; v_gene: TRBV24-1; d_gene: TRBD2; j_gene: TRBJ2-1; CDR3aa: CATSDRRLAGEYNEQFF; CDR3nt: TGTGCCACCAGTGACCGTCGACTAGCGGGAGAGTACAATGAGCAGTTCTTC
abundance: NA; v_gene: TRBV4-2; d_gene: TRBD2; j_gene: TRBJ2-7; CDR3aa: CASSAYSGSSYEQYF; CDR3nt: TGTGCCAGCAGCGCTTATAGCGGGAGCTCCTACGAGCAGTACTTC
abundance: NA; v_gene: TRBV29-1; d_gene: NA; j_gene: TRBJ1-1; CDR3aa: CSVRGRNTEAFF; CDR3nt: TGCAGCGTTAGGGGAAGGAACACTGAAGCTTTCTTT
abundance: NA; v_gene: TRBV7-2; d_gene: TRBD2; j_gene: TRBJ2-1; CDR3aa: CASSLGGVNNEQFF; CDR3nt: TGTGCCAGCAGCTTGGGGGGGGTCAACAATGAGCAGTTCTTC
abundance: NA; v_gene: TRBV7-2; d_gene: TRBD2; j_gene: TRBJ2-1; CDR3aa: CASRGLAGAHNEQFF; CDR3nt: TGTGCCAGCAGGGGACTAGCGGGAGCCCACAATGAGCAGTTCTTC
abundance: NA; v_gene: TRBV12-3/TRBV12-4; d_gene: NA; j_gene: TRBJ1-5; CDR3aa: CASSSRDQPQHF; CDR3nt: TGTGCCAGCAGTTCCAGGGATCAGCCCCAGCATTTT
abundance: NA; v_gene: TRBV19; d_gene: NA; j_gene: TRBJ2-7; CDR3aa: CASSMGGGFYEQYF; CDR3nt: TGTGCCAGTAGTATGGGGGGAGGCTTCTACGAGCAGTACTTC
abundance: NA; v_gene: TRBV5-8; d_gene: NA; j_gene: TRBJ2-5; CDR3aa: CASSFRQGQETQYF; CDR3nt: TGTGCCAGCAGCTTCCGGCAGGGGCAAGAGACCCAGTACTTC
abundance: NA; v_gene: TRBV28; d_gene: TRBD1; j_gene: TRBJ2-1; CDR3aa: CASRRDREWNEQFF; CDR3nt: TGTGCCAGCAGACGGGACAGGGAGTGGAATGAGCAGTTCTTC
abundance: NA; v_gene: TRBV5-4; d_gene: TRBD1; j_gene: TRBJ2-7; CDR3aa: CASSSRDRGREQYF; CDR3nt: TGTGCCAGCAGCTCCCGGGACAGGGGGCGTGAGCAGTACTTC
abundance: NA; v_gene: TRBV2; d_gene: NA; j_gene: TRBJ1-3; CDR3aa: CASSEARNSNTIYF; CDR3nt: TGTGCCAGCAGTGAAGCGCGCAACTCAAACACCATATATTTT
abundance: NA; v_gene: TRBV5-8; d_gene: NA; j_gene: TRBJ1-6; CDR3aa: CASSLVFTVNSPLHF; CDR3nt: TGTGCCAGCAGCTTGGTCTTTACAGTTAATTCACCCCTCCACTTT
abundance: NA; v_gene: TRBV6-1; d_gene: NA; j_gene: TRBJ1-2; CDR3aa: CASSEAGGSYGYTF; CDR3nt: TGTGCCAGCAGTGAAGCTGGGGGCAGCTATGGCTACACCTTC
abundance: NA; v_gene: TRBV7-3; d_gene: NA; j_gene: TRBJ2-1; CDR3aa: CASSSTSSDNEQFF; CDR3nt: TGTGCCAGCAGCTCTACGTCGAGCGACAATGAGCAGTTCTTC
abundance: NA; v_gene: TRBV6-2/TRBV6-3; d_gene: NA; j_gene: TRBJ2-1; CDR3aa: CASSPAGKSYNEQFF; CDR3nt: TGTGCCAGCAGTCCCGCCGGGAAATCCTACAATGAGCAGTTCTTC
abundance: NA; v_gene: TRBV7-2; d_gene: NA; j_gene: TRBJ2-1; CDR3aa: CASSLPSSGNEQFF; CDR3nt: TGTGCCAGCAGCTTACCGAGCTCGGGGAATGAGCAGTTCTTC
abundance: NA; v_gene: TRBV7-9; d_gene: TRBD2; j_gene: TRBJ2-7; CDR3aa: CASSLALAGSSYEQYF; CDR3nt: TGTGCCAGCAGCTTAGCCTTAGCGGGGTCCTCCTACGAGCAGTACTTC
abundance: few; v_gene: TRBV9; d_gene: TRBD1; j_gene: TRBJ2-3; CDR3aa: CASSVETTGADTQYF; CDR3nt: TGTGCCAGCAGCGTAGAAACGACAGGGGCAGATACGCAGTATTTT
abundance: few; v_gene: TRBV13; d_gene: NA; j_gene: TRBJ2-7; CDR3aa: CASSLGTVSYEQYF; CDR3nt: TGTGCCAGCAGCTTAGGAACAGTTTCCTACGAGCAGTACTTC